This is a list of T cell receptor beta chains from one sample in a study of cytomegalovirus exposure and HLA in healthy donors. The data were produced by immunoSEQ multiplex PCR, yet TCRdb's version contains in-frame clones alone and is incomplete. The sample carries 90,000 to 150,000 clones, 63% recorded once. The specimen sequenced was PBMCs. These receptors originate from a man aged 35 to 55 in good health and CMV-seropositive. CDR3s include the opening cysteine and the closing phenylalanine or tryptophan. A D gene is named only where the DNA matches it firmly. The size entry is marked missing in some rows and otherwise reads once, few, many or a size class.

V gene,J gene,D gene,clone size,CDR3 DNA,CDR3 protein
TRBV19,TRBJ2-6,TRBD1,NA,TGTGCCAGTAGTACCCGACAGGGGGCTGGGGCCAACGTCCTGACTTTC,CASSTRQGAGANVLTF
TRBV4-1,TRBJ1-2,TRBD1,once,TGCGCCAGCAGTGCGGGGCCCGGGACAGGCTTACGCTATGGCTACACCTTC,CASSAGPGTGLRYGYTF
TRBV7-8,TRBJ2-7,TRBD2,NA,TGTGCCAGCAGCTTAAGGAGCGGGGGGTTTTCGTACGAGCAGTACTTC,CASSLRSGGFSYEQYF
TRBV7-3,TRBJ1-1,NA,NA,TGTGCCAGCAGCTTATACAGGAACACTGAAGCTTTCTTT,CASSLYRNTEAFF
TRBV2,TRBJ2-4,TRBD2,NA,TGTGCCAGCAGGGCGCGACTAGCGGGGGCCAAAAACATTCAGTACTTC,CASRARLAGAKNIQYF
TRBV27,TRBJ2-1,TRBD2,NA,TGTGCCAGCAGTGCGAGAACTAGCGGGAGGGCCAATGAGCAGTTCTTC,CASSARTSGRANEQFF
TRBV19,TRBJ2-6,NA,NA,TGTGCCAGTAGCCAAATTTCTGGGGCCAACGTCCTGACTTTC,CASSQISGANVLTF
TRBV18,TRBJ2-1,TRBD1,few,TGTGCCAGCGTTTGGACAGGGAAGAATGAGCAGTTCTTC,CASVWTGKNEQFF
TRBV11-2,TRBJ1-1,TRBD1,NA,TGTGCCAGCAGCCGGACAGGGAAAACTGAAGCTTTCTTT,CASSRTGKTEAFF
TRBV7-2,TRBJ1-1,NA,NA,TGTGCCAGCAGCCAAATACAGGGCTTCGCGGCTTTCTTT,CASSQIQGFAAFF
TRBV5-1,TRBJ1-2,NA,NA,TGCGCCAGCAGCTTGGATGGGGCCTACTATGGCTACACCTTC,CASSLDGAYYGYTF
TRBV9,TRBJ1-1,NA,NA,TGTGCCAGCAGCTTTCGGACAGTCTTCGCTGAAGCTTTCTTT,CASSFRTVFAEAFF
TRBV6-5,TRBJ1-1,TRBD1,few,TGTGCCACGATTGACAGGGGTATTCACACTGAAGCTTTCTTT,CATIDRGIHTEAFF
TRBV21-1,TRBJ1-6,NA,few,TGTGCCAGGCGGTTCAGGGTCGGAGTTTCACCCCTCCACTTT,CARRFRVGVSPLHF
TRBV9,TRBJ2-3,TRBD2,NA,TGTGCCAGCAGCGTAGAGGGACTAGAAGCAGATACGCAGTATTTT,CASSVEGLEADTQYF
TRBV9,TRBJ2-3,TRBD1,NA,TGTGCCAGCAGCGTCAGGACAGGGAACTCAGATACGCAGTATTTT,CASSVRTGNSDTQYF
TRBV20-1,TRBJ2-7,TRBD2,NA,TGCAGTGCTCCCAGGGAGGGCGAGCAGTACTTC,CSAPREGEQYF
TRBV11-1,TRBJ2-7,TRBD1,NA,TGTGCCAGCAGCTTAAATGCAGGGGGCCCCTACGAGCAGTACTTC,CASSLNAGGPYEQYF
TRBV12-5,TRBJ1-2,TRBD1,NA,TGTGCTAGTGCCGTGACAGGGGGCTACTATGGCTACACCTTC,CASAVTGGYYGYTF
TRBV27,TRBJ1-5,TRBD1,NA,TGTGCCAGCAGTCAATTCGGGACAGCAAGCAATCAGCCCCAGCATTTT,CASSQFGTASNQPQHF
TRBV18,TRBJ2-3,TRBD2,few,TGTGCCAGCTCACCCACGGGAGCGGGAGGCACAGATACGCAGTATTTT,CASSPTGAGGTDTQYF
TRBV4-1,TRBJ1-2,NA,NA,TGCGCCAGCAGCCAAGATGATTCGGGTAACTATGGCTACACCTTC,CASSQDDSGNYGYTF
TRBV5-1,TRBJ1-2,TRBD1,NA,TGCGCCAGCAGGATGGAACAGGGGTCTAACTATGGCTACACCTTC,CASRMEQGSNYGYTF
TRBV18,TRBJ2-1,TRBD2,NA,TGTGCCTCAAGAGCTCTGGGGGGGGAGCAGTTCTTC,CASRALGGEQFF
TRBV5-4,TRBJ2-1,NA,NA,TGTGCCAGCAGCTCCCCGGGGTATGAGCAGTTCTTC,CASSSPGYEQFF
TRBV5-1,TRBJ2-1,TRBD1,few,TGCGCCAGCAGCTTGGGTCCGGGACAGGGGGCAGCGAATGAGCAGTTCTTC,CASSLGPGQGAANEQFF
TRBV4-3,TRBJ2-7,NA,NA,TGCGCCAGCAGCCGTCACAGAGTCTCCTACGAGCAGTACTTC,CASSRHRVSYEQYF
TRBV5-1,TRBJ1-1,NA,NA,TGCGCCAGCAGCCTCACAGTGACGAACACTGAAGCTTTCTTT,CASSLTVTNTEAFF
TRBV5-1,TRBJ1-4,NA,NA,TGCGCCAGCAGCCGAACAGGGACAACTAATGAAAAACTGTTTTTT,CASSRTGTTNEKLFF
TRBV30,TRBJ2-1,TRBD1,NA,TGTGCCTGGAGATCCGGGACAGGGGTATACAATGAGCAGTTCTTC,CAWRSGTGVYNEQFF
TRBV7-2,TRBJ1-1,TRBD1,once,TGTGCCAGCAGGCCCCAGGGGGGCGCTGGGACTGAAGCTTTCTTT,CASRPQGGAGTEAFF
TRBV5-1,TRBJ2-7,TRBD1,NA,TGCGCCAGCAGCTGGCAGGGGGAGAGCTCCTACGAGCAGTACTTC,CASSWQGESSYEQYF
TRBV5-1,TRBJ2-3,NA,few,TGCGCCAGCAGCTTGGCCGGCGGAGGAGATACGCAGTATTTT,CASSLAGGGDTQYF
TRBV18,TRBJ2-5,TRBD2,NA,TGTGCCAGCTCACCACCGGGACTAGCGGCGGAGACCCAGTACTTC,CASSPPGLAAETQYF
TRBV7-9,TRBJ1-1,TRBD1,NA,TGTGCCAGCAGCTTCCCCGACAGGGGGCAAACTGAAGCTTTCTTT,CASSFPDRGQTEAFF
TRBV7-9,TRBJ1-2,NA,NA,TGTGCCAGCAGCATCAGGGAGGGGAACTATGGCTACACCTTC,CASSIREGNYGYTF
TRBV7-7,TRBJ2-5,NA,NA,TGTGCTAGCAGTAGTTCGCCTGAAGAGACCCAGTACTTC,CASSSSPEETQYF
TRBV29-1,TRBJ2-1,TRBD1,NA,TGCAGCGTTCGAGAGGGGGCTTTCTCCTACAATGAGCAGTTCTTC,CSVREGAFSYNEQFF
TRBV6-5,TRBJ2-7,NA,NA,TGTGCCAGCAGTTACGGGGCGGGGGCTAGCGAATACTTC,CASSYGAGASEYF
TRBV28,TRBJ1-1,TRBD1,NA,TGTGCCAGCATAACAGGGGGCGCCTCTGAAGCTTTCTTT,CASITGGASEAFF
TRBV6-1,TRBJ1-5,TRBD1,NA,TGTGCCAGCAGTGAAGGACAGGGGGCTCAGCCCCAGCATTTT,CASSEGQGAQPQHF
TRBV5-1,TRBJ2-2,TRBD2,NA,TGCGCCAGCAGCACCCTGGCGGGAGCGGTCGGGGAGCTGTTTTTT,CASSTLAGAVGELFF
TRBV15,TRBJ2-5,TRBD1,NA,TGTGCCACCAGCAGAGCGCCGACAGGGCGAGAGACCCAGTACTTC,CATSRAPTGRETQYF
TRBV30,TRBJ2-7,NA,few,TGTGCCTGGAAATACTTCCCGGGACTTATACAGTACTTC,CAWKYFPGLIQYF
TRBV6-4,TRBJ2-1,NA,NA,TGTGCCAGCAGTGCATCTCCGGCGGGACAGCAGTTCTTC,CASSASPAGQQFF
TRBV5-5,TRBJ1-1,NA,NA,TGTGCCAGCAGCCCACGGGCGGGATCCTACTTGAACACTGAAGCTTTCTTT,CASSPRAGSYLNTEAFF
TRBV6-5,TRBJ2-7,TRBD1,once,TGTGCCAGCAGCCAAGGGGGCGCTTACGAGCAGTACTTC,CASSQGGAYEQYF
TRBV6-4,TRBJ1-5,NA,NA,TGTGCCAGCAGACAGAGCAATCAGCCCCAGCATTTT,CASRQSNQPQHF
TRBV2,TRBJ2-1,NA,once,TGTGCCAGCCAGGGGAATGAGCAGTTCTTC,CASQGNEQFF
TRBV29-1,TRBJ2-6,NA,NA,TGCAGCGTTACCGCAGGGGCTGGGGCCAACGTCCTGACTTTC,CSVTAGAGANVLTF
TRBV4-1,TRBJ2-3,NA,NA,TGCGCCAGCAGCCAAGATGGGGGGATAGGCACAGATACGCAGTATTTT,CASSQDGGIGTDTQYF
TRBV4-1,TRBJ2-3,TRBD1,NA,TGCGCCAGCAGCCCGACAGGGGATAGAACGGATACGCAGTATTTT,CASSPTGDRTDTQYF
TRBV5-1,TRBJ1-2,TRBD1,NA,TGCGCCAGCAGGGCTAGCGGGACAGTCAACTATGGCTACACCTTC,CASRASGTVNYGYTF
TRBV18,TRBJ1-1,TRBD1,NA,TGTGCCAGCTCACCAGGACAGGCACAACGGAACACTGAAGCTTTCTTT,CASSPGQAQRNTEAFF
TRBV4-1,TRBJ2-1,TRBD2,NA,TGCGCCAGCAGCCCAGGGGGACTAGCGGGAGGGCCTCGGGAGCAGTTCTTC,CASSPGGLAGGPREQFF
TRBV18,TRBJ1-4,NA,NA,TGTGCCAGCTCACCGTGGGCATCAACTAATGAAAAACTGTTTTTT,CASSPWASTNEKLFF
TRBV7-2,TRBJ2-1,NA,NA,TGTGCCAGCAGCTTGGTTTCGGTAGACAATGAGCAGTTCTTC,CASSLVSVDNEQFF